Included here is one T cell receptor (beta chain) sequence, with context. This specimen belongs to a study of T cell responses to AZD1222 COVID-19 vaccine. Sequenced by immunoSEQ multiplex PCR; TCRdb stores in-frame clones only, minus some. The sample has about 210,000 clones; 90% to 95% are singletons. CDR3 length equals 20 residues. Germline V gene lookup returns CDR1 PRHDT and CDR2 FYEKMQ (reference sequence). Trimming took 3 bases from V and 0 from J, leaving 27 bases between them. The source is an adult who received the MenACWY meningococcal vaccine as a control. Sequencing used peripheral blood, obtained 28 days after the second dose of the MenACWY control vaccine. The rearrangement joins TRBV13 to TRBJ2-7, with D tentatively TRBD1 or TRBD2 (5 bases each). CDR3 in DNA: TGTGCCAGCAGCTTGTGGTGGCAGGGTGGCGGCGGGCCGAGCTCCTACGAGCAGTACTTC. It yields the protein CASSLWWQGGGGPSSYEQYF.